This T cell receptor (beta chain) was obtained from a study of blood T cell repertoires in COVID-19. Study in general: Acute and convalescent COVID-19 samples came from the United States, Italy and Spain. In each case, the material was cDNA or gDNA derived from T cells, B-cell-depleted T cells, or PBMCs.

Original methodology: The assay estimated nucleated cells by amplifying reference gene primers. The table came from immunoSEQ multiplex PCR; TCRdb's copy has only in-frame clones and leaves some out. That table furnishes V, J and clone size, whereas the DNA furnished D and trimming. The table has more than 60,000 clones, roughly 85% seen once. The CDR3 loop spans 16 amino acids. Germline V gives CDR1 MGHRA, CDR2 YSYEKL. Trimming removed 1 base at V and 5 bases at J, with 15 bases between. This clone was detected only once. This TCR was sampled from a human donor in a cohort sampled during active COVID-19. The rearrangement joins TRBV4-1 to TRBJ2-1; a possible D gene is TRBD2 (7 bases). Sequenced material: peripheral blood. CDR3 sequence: CASSQVGGGTHNEQFF. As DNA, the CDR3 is TGCGCCAGCAGCCAAGTAGGGGGAGGGACACACAATGAGCAGTTCTTC.